This T cell receptor (beta chain) was documented in a study of shared clonotypes between healthy human individuals (TCRdb year 2020). Regarding the study in general: The cohort comprised a couple of women and a few men aged 18 to 49 years. Per donor, three plates each were used for CD4 naive and CD4 memory, two for CD8 naive, and one for CD8 memory. The study deeply sequenced blood TCR repertoires of about 5 healthy adults to estimate repertoire size and the extent of clonotype sharing between individuals. Libraries were prepared and TCR repertoires were sequenced by different laboratories using diverse techniques, in order to increase sequencing depth and limit assay-specific biases. Between about 0.8 and 9 billion PBMCs per donor were obtained by leukapheresis.

Details on this clone: It lacks a known antigen. No base qualities exist here, and no much larger clone lies one base off it.

The research as a whole found: Incomplete sequencing was indicated by rarefaction of sorted-subset datasets, despite the large sequencing depth. Pairwise subsampling indicated that sequencing depth was expected to affect the degree of clonotype sharing among donors. Sharing across several donors was observed for around 5% of naive CD4, over 3% of naive CD8, 2.3% of memory CD4, and around 0.4% of memory CD8 clonotypes. Compared with non-shared clonotypes, clonotypes shared by all four sorted-subset donors had higher generation probabilities. The small number of donors limited the genetic and exposure-history diversity represented. Naive subsets generally had larger estimated clonotype richness than memory subsets did. Sampling was restricted to blood, and TCR repertoires in tissue are likely to differ from TCR repertoires in blood.

There are 14 amino acids in the CDR3, from cysteine to phenylalanine inclusive. The retained sequence is limited to the CDR3, 42 bases, with the frame set at the first base. The germline V gene yields KGHSH for CDR1 and LQKENI for CDR2. V has 6 bases trimmed and J has 1 base trimmed; junction bases matching no gene number 2. Donors were healthy HIV-negative adults with no recently reported acute infections or vaccinations. Every donor was a Caucasian adult living in Nashville, Tennessee, USA. CD4+ T cells were enriched by magnetic negative selection, after which naive cells were positively selected on CD45RA and the negative fraction was taken as the memory subset. Blood was collected by leukapheresis, and PBMCs were isolated by Ficoll-Histopaque density gradient centrifugation and then cryopreserved in liquid nitrogen vapor phase. Analytical flow cytometry was used to check the purity and quantity of every magnetically sorted T cell population. From each sorted fraction, genomic DNA was isolated and quantified by UV absorbance on a Nanodrop 2000c.

Using the deep immunoSEQ assay, multiplex PCR amplified TCR CDR3 regions from genomic DNA. For each cell subset, the extracted genomic DNA was distributed evenly across all wells of several immunoSEQ 96-well plates, and each plate served as one replicate. For sorted subsets, each replicate PCR was loaded with approximately 190 ng genomic DNA, equivalent to roughly 30,000 T cell genomes. Purified libraries were quantified with a Qubit 3.0 fluorometer, sized on a Bioanalyzer 2100, and re-quantified with the KAPA Library Quantification kit. Each immunoSEQ 96-well plate was sequenced on its own single-read 150-cycle Illumina NextSeq 550 flow cell. For the original study's pipeline: Because the immunoSEQ output included only junctional sequences and no quality scores, the filtering could not be the same as the filtering used for full-length reads. To assign V/J genes and CDR3, sequences were annotated against IMGT germline references using PyIR, a Python wrapper for IgBLAST v1.9. Reads were removed for weak V/J assignments (E-value above 1e-6), missing CDR3, stop codons, out-of-frame junctions, or ambiguous translated residues. V3J clonotypes were defined as sequences sharing the same inferred V gene, J gene, and CDR3 amino acid sequence. To compute the percentage overlap between repertoires, the number of shared unique clonotypes was divided by the size of the smaller repertoire. RTK rarefaction, the Chao1 estimator, and Recon v2.1 estimates of unobserved clonotypes were used to assess repertoire richness. Generation probabilities for all TCRbeta clonotypes obtained by the gDNA method from a handful of donors were computed using OLGA. The table was pulled from immuneACCESS by TCRdb, which kept in-frame rearrangements only. Such tables lose some clones; where checked, under half of the loss comes from unresolved V genes, and the rest has no known cause. V and J calls and clone size are as listed in that table; D and trimming were resolved from the DNA. The sample includes some 500,000 clones, with 95% to 97% observed a single time. The top ten constitute about 0.064% of the sample.

What was sequenced was naive CD4+ T cells sorted from blood. The sample's cell subset or site label, in plain terms: CD45RA+ positively selected. The V gene is TRBV18 and the J gene is TRBJ1-4, with 7 bases in between that match TRBD1. This TCR was sampled from a woman under 40 in good health. CDR3 sequence: CASSRTGTNEKLFF. The DNA sequence is given as TGTGCCAGCTCTCGGACAGGAACTAATGAAAAACTGTTTTTT.